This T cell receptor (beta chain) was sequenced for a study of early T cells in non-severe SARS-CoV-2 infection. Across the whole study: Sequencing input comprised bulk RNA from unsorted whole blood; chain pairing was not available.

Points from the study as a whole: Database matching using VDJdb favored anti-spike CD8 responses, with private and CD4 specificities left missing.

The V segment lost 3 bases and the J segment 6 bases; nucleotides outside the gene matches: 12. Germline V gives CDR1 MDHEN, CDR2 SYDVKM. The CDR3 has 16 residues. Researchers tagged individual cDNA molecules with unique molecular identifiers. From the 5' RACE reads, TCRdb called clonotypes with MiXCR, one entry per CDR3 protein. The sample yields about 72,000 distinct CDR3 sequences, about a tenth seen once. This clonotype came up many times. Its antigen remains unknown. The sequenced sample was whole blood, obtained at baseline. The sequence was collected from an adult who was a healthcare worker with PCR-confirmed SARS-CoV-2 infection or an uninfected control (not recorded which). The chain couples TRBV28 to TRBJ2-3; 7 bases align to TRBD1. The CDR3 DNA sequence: TGTGCCAGCAGTTTCCCACAGGGGAAAGTAATTGATACGCAGTATTTT. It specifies CASSFPQGKVIDTQYF.